The 19 T cell receptor beta chains below all came from one sample that was sequenced in a study of T cells in Graves' hyperthyroidism and ophthalmopathy. Researchers amplified the TCR beta CDR3 regions from RNA transcripts. The HTBI set primed first-round TCR CDR3 RT-PCR. MiXCR, applied by TCRdb to the multiplex PCR reads, yields one record per CDR3 protein. The sample holds 640,000 or so distinct CDR3 sequences, approximately 15% seen once. What was sequenced was blood. The receptors originated from a woman aged 18-35 years with Graves' ophthalmopathy.

J is TRBJ2-3 and V is TRBV28; 13 nucleotides align to TRBD2. With 3 bases clipped from V and 3 bases from J, the junction kept 6 bases outside the gene matches. CDR1 is MDHEN, CDR2 SYDVKM, per germline. The CDR3 is 17 amino acids. In DNA form, the CDR3 reads TGTGCCAGCAGTTTGCGACTAGCGGGAGGTATGACAGATACGCAGTATTTT. The encoded protein is CASSLRLAGGMTDTQYF.

In this sample, this clonotype turned up many times. The J gene is TRBJ2-7, the V gene TRBV28, with a possible D match to TRBD1 (5 bases). The CDR3 covers 14 residues. V lost 7 bases, J lost 3 bases, and 16 bases lay in between. Germline CDR1 reads MDHEN; CDR2 reads SYDVKM. The CDR3 sequence is CASTEVIGVYEQYF. The CDR3 DNA is TGTGCCAGCACCGAGGTGATAGGGGTCTACGAGCAGTACTTC.

This chain links TRBV25-1 with TRBJ1-4; D is perhaps TRBD1 (5 bases). Per germline, CDR1 MGHDK and CDR2 SYGVNS. The V and J ends lost 5 bases and 4 bases respectively, with 11 bases between them. The CDR3 covers 14 residues. The CDR3 sequence is CASSRQNLNEKLFF. The CDR3 DNA is TGTGCCAGCAGTCGACAGAACCTTAATGAAAAACTGTTTTTT.

At least ten counts were recorded for this clonotype. V gene TRBV7-9 combines with J gene TRBJ2-7; D is perhaps TRBD1 or TRBD2 (5 bases each). Germline CDR1 reads SEHNR; CDR2 reads FQNEAQ (reference sequence). CDR3 size: 14 residues. V gave up 5 bases and J gave up 0 bases, with 11 bases separating them. The CDR3 sequence: CASSGSGGSYEQYF. The DNA for the CDR3 is TGTGCCAGCAGCGGGAGTGGGGGCTCCTACGAGCAGTACTTC.

The sample holds a few counts of this clonotype. Being one base from a much bigger clone, this may be a read error. V and J are TRBV28 and TRBJ2-6, with TRBD2 matching over 8 bases. Germline CDR1 reads MDHEN; CDR2 reads SYDVKM. This CDR3 contains 17 residues. The CDR3 loop reads CASSLLQTSRGANVPTF. CDR3 DNA: TGTGCCAGCAGCTTACTGCAGACCTCGCGGGGGGCCAACGTCCCGACTTTC.

This clonotype was counted many times. This chain connects TRBV5-5 to TRBJ1-1, with unresolved D. The CDR3 is made up of 16 amino acids. In germline, CDR1 is SGHKS, CDR2 YYEKEE (reference sequence). V shed 0 bases and J shed 1 base, with 13 bases lying between them. DNA for the CDR3: TGTGCCAGCAGCTTGGTTTTCCCGGTGGGGAACACTGAAGCTTTCTTT. Translated: CASSLVFPVGNTEAFF.

Points on this clonotype: One end of the junction does not line up with germline, which may come from a read error. CDR3 DNA: TGTGTCACCAGTGATGTGGGGACAGGGATCGAGACCCAGTACTTC. Protein: CVTSDVGTGIETQYF. The chain recombines TRBV24-1 with TRBJ2-5, with 9 nucleotides matching TRBD1. The CDR3 is 15 residues long. Germline CDR1 reads KGHDR; CDR2 reads SFDVKD.

The V gene is TRBV4-3, the J gene TRBJ1-4; the match to TRBD1 covers 7 bases. The CDR3 extends over 16 amino acids. After removal of 1 base from V and 0 bases from J, the junction contained 2 bases not matched to a gene. The germline V gene encodes CDR1 LGHNA and CDR2 YSLEER. The CDR3 DNA reads TGCGCCAGCAGCCAAGCCACAGGGGCAACTAATGAAAAACTGTTTTTT. Its protein product is CASSQATGATNEKLFF.

As concerns this clonotype: One junction end disagrees with the germline gene, perhaps due to a read error. DNA of the CDR3: TGTGCTAGCAGCCGGGACCGTTACTACGAGCAGTACTTC. Its translation: CASSRDRYYEQYF. The J gene is TRBJ2-7, the V gene TRBV7-7; D tentatively reads TRBD1 or TRBD2 (5 bases each). The CDR3 totals 13 residues. Germline CDR1 SSHAT, CDR2 FNYEAQ (reference sequence).

This clonotype was detected many times. The rearrangement uses TRBV30 and TRBJ1-2; 10 bases are a match to TRBD1. With V trimmed by 8 bases and J by 5 bases, 11 bases remained unmatched. The CDR3 has 14 amino acids. Germline V lookup: CDR1 GTSNPN, CDR2 SVGIG (reference sequence). The CDR3 region has the DNA TGTGCCACCTACACCGGGACAGGGGAATATGGCTACACCTTC. Translated: CATYTGTGEYGYTF. Full variable domain (rest looked up from reference TRBV30 and TRBJ1-2): SQTIHQWPATLVQPVGSPLSLECTVEGTSNPNLYWYRQAAGRGLQLLFYSVGIGQISSEVPQNLSASRPQDRQFILSSKKLLLSDSGFYLCATYTGTGEYGYTFGSGTRLTVV.

Notes on this clonotype: A much larger clone sits a single nucleotide away, making a read error possible. The chain combines TRBV28 with TRBJ1-5; 7 positions match TRBD1. Trimming at V came to 6 bases and at J to 8 bases, leaving 13 bases not matched to a gene. Germline-derived CDR1 and CDR2 are MDHEN and SYDVKM. The CDR3 runs to 15 residues. CDR3 in amino acids: CASSSMRQGIKPQHF. CDR3 DNA sequence: TGTGCCAGCAGCTCTATGCGACAGGGAATAAAGCCCCAGCATTTT.

This clonotype was seen many times. The CDR3 DNA reads as TGTGCCAGCATGGCGGGGGGGACTAGCGTCCCCCTCGAGCAGTACTTC. It yields the protein CASMAGGTSVPLEQYF. V usage is TRBV6-1 and J usage is TRBJ2-7, with 10 bases fitting TRBD2. The V and J ends lost 7 bases and 6 bases, in that order; junction bases with no gene match: 15. Germline assignment: CDR1 MNHNS and CDR2 SASEGT. The length of the CDR3 is 16 residues.

The CDR3 is CASSLVFYEQYF. CDR3 DNA sequence: TGTGCCAGCAGTTTAGTTTTTTACGAGCAGTACTTC. This chain links TRBV28 with TRBJ2-7; D gene uncertain. Germline V gives CDR1 MDHEN, CDR2 SYDVKM. Trimming took off 2 bases at V and 4 bases at J, with 6 bases between the two ends. The CDR3 totals 12 residues. The complete variable domain, with remaining parts taken from reference TRBV28 and TRBJ2-7, reads DVKVTQSSRYLVKRTGEKVFLECVQDMDHENMFWYRQDPGLGLRLIYFSYDVKMKEKGDIPEGYSVSREKKERFSLILESASTNQTSMYLCASSLVFYEQYFGPGTRLTVT.

With regard to this clonotype: This sequence may be a read error, since a much larger clone differs from it by one base. The chain joins TRBV30 to TRBJ1-5; 9 bases map to TRBD1. Germline V gene sequence: CDR1 GTSNPN, CDR2 SVGIG (reference sequence). The CDR3 sequence is 13 residues long. With 4 bases clipped from V and 6 bases from J, the junction kept 4 bases outside the gene matches. DNA of the CDR3: TGTGCCTGGAATACGACAGGGGGTCAGCCCCAGCATTTT. This codes for CAWNTTGGQPQHF.

The table lists this clonotype with a few counts. V gene TRBV9 combines with J gene TRBJ1-6; no clear D gene. Looked up from germline, CDR1 is SGDLS and CDR2 is YYNGEE. This CDR3 spans 14 amino acids. Trimming cost V 3 bases and J 10 bases, with 14 bases left between them. Here the CDR3 DNA reads TGTGCCAGCAGCGCCCCCGGGATTAGATCACCCCTCCACTTT. Amino acid sequence: CASSAPGIRSPLHF.

The gene calls are TRBV9 and TRBJ2-7, with D unresolved. V was pared by 0 bases and J by 2 bases, with 9 bases between. Germline V lookup: CDR1 SGDLS, CDR2 YYNGEE. The CDR3 sequence is 14 residues long. The CDR3 loop reads CASSVDPATYEQYF. The DNA for the CDR3 is TGTGCCAGCAGCGTAGATCCGGCGACCTACGAGCAGTACTTC.

This clonotype was seen a few times. The chain employs TRBV15 and TRBJ2-3; 8 bases align to TRBD1. The CDR3 spans 14 residues. The germline CDR1 and CDR2 sequences are LNHNV and YYDKDF (reference sequence). V dropped 3 bases and J dropped 6; count of bases not matched to a gene: 5. The DNA for the CDR3 is TGTGCCACCAGCAGGTACCAGGGGGCTGATACGCAGTATTTT. It translates to CATSRYQGADTQYF.

The rearrangement joins TRBV7-6 to TRBJ2-5; a weak D match, TRBD1 (5 bases). This CDR3 is 13 amino acids long. CDR1 SGHVS and CDR2 FNYEAQ come from the germline V gene. V was clipped by 5 bases and J by 5 bases, with 12 bases between them. In DNA form, the CDR3 reads TGTGCCAGCAGCCCCGCGTCAGGGGAGACCCAGTACTTC. This sequence encodes CASSPASGETQYF.

This clonotype was recorded a few times. The rearrangement links TRBV11-2 to TRBJ1-1; D remains ambiguous. CDR1 and CDR2 from the germline V gene are SGHAT and FQNNGV. This CDR3 has 13 amino acids. V lost 5 bases to trimming and J lost 8 bases, with 15 bases between them. The CDR3 protein is CASSRVGIGEAFF. CDR3 DNA: TGTGCCAGCAGCCGTGTAGGGATCGGGGAAGCTTTCTTT.